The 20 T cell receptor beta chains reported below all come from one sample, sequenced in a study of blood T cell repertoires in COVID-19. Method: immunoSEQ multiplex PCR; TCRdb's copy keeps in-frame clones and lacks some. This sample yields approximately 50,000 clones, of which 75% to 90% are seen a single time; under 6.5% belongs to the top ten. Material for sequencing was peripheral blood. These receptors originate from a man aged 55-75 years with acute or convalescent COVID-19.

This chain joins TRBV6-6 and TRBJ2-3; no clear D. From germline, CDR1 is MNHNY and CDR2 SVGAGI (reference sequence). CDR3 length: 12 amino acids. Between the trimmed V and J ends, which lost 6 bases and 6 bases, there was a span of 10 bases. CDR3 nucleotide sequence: TGTGCCAGCAGCCCCGTAGAGGATACGCAGTATTTT. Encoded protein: CASSPVEDTQYF.

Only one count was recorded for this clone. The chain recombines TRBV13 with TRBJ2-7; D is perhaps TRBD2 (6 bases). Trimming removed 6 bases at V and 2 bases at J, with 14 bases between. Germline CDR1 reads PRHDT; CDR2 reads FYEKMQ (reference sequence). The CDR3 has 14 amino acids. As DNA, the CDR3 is TGTGCCAGCAGTGCGGAGGGAGGAACCTACGAGCAGTACTTC. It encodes CASSAEGGTYEQYF. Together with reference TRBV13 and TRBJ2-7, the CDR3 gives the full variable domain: AAGVIQSPRHLIKEKRETATLKCYPIPRHDTVYWYQQGPGQDPQFLISFYEKMQSDKGSIPDRFSAQQFSDYHSELNMSSLELGDSALYFCASSAEGGTYEQYFGPGTRLTVT.

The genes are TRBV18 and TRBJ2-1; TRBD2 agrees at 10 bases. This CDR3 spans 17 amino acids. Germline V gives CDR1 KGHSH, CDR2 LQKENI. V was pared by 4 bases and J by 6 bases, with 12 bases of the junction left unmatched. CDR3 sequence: CASSLNKRSSGSNEQFF. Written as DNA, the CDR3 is TGTGCCAGCTCACTAAATAAGAGGTCTAGCGGGAGCAATGAGCAGTTCTTC.

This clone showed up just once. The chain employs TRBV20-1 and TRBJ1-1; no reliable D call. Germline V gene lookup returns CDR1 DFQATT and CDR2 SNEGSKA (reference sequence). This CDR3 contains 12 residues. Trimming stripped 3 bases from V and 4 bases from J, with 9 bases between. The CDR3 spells CSASRGGTEAFF. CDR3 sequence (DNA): TGCAGTGCTAGTCGAGGTGGCACTGAAGCTTTCTTT.

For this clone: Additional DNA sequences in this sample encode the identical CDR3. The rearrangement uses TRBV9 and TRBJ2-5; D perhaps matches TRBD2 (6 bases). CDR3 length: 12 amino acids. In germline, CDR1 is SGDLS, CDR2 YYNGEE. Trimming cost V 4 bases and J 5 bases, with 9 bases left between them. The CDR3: CASSPRGETQYF. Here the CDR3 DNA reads TGTGCCAGCAGCCCCCGGGGGGAGACCCAGTACTTC.

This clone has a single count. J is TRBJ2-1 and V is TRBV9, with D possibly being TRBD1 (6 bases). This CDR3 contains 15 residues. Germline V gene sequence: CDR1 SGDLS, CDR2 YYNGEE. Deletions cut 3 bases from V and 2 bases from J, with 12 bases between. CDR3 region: CASSAMGAPYNEQFF. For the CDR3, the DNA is TGTGCCAGCAGCGCTATGGGGGCTCCCTACAATGAGCAGTTCTTC.

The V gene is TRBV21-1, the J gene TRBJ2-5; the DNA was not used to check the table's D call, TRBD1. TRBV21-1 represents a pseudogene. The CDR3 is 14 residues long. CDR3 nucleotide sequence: TGTGCCGCTGGAACAGGGGGCGACCGAGAGACCCAGTACTTC. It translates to CAAGTGGDRETQYF.

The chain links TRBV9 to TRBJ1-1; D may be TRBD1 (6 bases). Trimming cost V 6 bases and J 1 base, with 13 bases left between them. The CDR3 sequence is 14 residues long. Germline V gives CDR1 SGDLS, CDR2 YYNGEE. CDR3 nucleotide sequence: TGTGCCAGCACCCCCACAGGGCAGAACACTGAAGCTTTCTTT. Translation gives CASTPTGQNTEAFF.

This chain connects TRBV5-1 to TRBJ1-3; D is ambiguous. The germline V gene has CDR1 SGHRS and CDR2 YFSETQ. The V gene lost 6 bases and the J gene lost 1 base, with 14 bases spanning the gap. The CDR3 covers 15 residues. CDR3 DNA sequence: TGCGCCAGCACCCATGAGGGAGGGTCTGGAAACACCATATATTTT. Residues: CASTHEGGSGNTIYF.

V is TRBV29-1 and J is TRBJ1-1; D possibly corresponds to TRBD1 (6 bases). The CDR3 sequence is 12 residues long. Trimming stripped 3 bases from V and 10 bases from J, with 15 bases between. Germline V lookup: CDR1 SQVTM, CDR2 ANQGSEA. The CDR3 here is CSVDRGGGAAFF. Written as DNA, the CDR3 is TGCAGCGTTGATCGAGGGGGGGGAGCAGCTTTCTTT.

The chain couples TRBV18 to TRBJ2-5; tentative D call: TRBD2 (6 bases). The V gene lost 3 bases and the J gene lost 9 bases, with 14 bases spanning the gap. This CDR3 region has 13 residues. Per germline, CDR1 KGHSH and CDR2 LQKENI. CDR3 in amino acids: CASSPGESGSQYF. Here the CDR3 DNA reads TGTGCCAGCTCACCGGGGGAAAGCGGGTCCCAGTACTTC.

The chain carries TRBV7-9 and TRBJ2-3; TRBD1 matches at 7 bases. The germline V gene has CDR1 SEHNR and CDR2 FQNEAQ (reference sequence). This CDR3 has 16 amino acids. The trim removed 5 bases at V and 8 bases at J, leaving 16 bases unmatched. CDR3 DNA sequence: TGTGCCAGCAGCGTAGAGGGACAGTTGGGGAAGGGTACGCAGTATTTT. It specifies CASSVEGQLGKGTQYF.

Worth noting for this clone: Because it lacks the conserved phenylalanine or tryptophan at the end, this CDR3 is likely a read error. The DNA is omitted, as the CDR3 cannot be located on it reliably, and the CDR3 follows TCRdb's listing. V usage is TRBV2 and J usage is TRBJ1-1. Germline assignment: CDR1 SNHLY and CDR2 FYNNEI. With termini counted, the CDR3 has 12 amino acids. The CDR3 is CAGGGNRDRQFV.

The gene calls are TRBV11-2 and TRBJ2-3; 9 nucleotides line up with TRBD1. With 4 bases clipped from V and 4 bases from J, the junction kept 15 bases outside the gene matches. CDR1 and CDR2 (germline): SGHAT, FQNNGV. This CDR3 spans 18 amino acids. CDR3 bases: TGTGCCAGCAGCTCACTACGAGGGGACAGGGATAGAGCAGATACGCAGTATTTT. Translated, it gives CASSSLRGDRDRADTQYF.

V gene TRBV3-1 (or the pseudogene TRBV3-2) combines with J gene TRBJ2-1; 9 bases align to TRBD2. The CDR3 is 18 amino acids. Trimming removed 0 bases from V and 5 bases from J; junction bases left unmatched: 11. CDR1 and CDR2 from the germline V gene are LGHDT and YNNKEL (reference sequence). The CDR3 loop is CASSQEVAEREEDNEQFF. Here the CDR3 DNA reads TGTGCCAGCAGCCAAGAAGTGGCTGAGCGGGAGGAAGACAATGAGCAGTTCTTC.

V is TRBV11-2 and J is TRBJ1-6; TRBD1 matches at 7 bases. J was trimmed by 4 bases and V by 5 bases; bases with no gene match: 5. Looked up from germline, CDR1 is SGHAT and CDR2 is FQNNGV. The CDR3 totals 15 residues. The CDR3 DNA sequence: TGTGCCAGCAGCCCCCCGGGACAGTATAATTCACCCCTCCACTTT. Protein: CASSPPGQYNSPLHF.

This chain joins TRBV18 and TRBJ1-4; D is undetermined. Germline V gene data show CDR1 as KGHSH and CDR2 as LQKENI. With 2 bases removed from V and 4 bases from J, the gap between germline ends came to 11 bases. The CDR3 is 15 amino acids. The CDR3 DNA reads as TGTGCCAGCTCACCAAATTTGGCCAGTAATGAAAAACTGTTTTTT. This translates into CASSPNLASNEKLFF.

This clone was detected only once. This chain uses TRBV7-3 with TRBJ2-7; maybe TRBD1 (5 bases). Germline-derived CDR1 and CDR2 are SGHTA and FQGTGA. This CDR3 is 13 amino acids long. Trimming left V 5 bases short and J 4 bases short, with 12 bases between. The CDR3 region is CASSPGPGYEQYF. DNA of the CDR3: TGTGCCAGCAGCCCAGGGCCGGGTTACGAGCAGTACTTC.

Here the CDR3 reads CAISPGTMNTEAFF. CDR3 sequence (DNA): TGTGCCATCAGTCCAGGGACAATGAACACTGAAGCTTTCTTT. The chain joins TRBV10-3 to TRBJ1-1, with a tentative D call TRBD1 (6 bases). V dropped 5 bases and J dropped 0 bases, with 10 bases sitting between them. Per the germline V gene, CDR1 is ENHRY and CDR2 is SYGVKD. The CDR3 has 14 residues.

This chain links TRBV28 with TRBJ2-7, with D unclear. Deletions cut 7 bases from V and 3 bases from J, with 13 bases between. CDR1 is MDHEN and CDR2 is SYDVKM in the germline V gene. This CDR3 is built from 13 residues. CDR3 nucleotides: TGTGCCAGCACCCCTCAAGAGGACTACGAGCAGTACTTC. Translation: CASTPQEDYEQYF.